This record covers a single TCR beta chain. Germline V gives CDR1 MNHNY, CDR2 SVGAGI (reference sequence). V was clipped by 6 bases and J by 10 bases; unmatched bases: 8. This CDR3 contains 14 residues. The data stem from a study of blood T cell repertoires in COVID-19. Study background: Acute and convalescent COVID-19 samples came from the United States, Italy and Spain.

Only in-frame clones appear in the TCRdb table, and some are missing; sequencing was by immunoSEQ multiplex PCR. Among roughly 420,000 clones listed, more than 75% were seen once. Sequenced material: PBMCs or T cells enriched from blood (not recorded which). This chain links TRBV6-6 with TRBJ2-1; TRBD1 matches 11 bases. This TCR was recovered from a woman in her 30s with acute COVID-19. The CDR3 loop is CASRDGTGGREQFF. As DNA, the CDR3 is TGTGCCAGCAGGGACGGGACAGGGGGTAGGGAGCAGTTCTTC.